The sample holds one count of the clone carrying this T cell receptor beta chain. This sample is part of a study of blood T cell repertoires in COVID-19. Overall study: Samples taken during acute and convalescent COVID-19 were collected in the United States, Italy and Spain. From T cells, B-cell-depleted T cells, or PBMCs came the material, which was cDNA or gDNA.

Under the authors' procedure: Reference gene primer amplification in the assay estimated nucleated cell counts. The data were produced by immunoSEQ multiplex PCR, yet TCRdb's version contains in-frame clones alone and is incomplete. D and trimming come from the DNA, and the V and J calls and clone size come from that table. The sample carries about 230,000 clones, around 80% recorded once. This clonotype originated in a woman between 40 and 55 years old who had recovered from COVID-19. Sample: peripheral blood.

The CDR3 nucleotides are TGTGCCAGCTCCTCCGGGACAGGTGAAGCTTTCTTT. Translating it yields CASSSGTGEAFF. The genes are TRBV18 and TRBJ1-1; 8 positions agree with TRBD1. This CDR3 spans 12 amino acids. Germline V gene data show CDR1 as KGHSH and CDR2 as LQKENI. V lost 6 bases, J lost 7 bases, and 4 bases stayed unmatched.